These 31 T cell receptor beta chains share one sample of origin, sequenced in a study of T-cell memory formation after mild COVID-19. MiXCR was run by TCRdb on the 5' RACE reads, yielding one entry per CDR3 protein. The sample shows around 300,000 distinct CDR3 sequences, roughly an eighth of them seen only once. The material sequenced was PBMCs or a T cell subset sorted from them (not recorded which). These receptors came from a man between 18 and 29 years old who had mild COVID-19 (a few samples of this study predate the infection). Cell type and time point are not known.

In its sample, this clonotype was seen a few times. The chain combines TRBV7-9 with TRBJ2-7, with 8 bases identical to TRBD2. From germline, CDR1 is SEHNR and CDR2 FQNEAQ (reference sequence). V gave up 5 bases and J gave up 7 bases; unmatched junction bases: 13. CDR3 length: 15 residues. The CDR3 region has the DNA TGTGCCAGCAGCGGTACCGGGGGGGAGTGGAGGGAGCAGTACTTC. It translates to CASSGTGGEWREQYF.

This clonotype has at least ten counts. The chain is built from TRBV2 and TRBJ2-5, with a possible D match to TRBD2 (7 bases). V was shortened by 7 bases and J by 4 bases, with 19 bases between the two germline ends. Germline CDR1 is SNHLY and CDR2 is FYNNEI. The CDR3 is made up of 15 amino acids. The CDR3 bases are TGTGCCAGCAATAATCGCGGGGGCCGAGGAGAGACCCAGTACTTC. Protein sequence: CASNNRGGRGETQYF.

The chain couples TRBV2 to TRBJ2-5; maybe TRBD2 (5 bases). Per the germline V gene, CDR1 is SNHLY and CDR2 is FYNNEI. The CDR3 spans 13 residues. The V and J ends lost 8 bases and 2 bases respectively, with 12 bases between them. This CDR3 reads CASSTGKQETQYF. The CDR3 region has the DNA TGTGCCAGCTCAACCGGGAAACAAGAGACCCAGTACTTC.

In this sample, this clonotype turned up a few times. CDR3 sequence: CASSLAAGQGSYGYTF. The DNA of the CDR3 is TGTGCCAGCAGCTTAGCGGCGGGACAGGGCTCCTATGGCTACACCTTC. This chain links TRBV7-2 with TRBJ1-2; 9 nucleotides agree with TRBD1. The germline CDR1 and CDR2 sequences are SGHTA and FQGNSA. V shed 0 bases and J 4 bases; nucleotides not matched to a gene: 6. CDR3 length equals 16 residues.

The chain employs TRBV6-5 and TRBJ2-7; weak D call: TRBD2 (5 bases). V was pared by 6 bases and J by 0 bases, with 12 bases between. CDR1 is MNHEY, CDR2 SVGAGI, per germline. CDR3 length: 14 residues. DNA of the CDR3: TGTGCCAGCAGGGTGAGGGAGACCTCCTACGAGCAGTACGTC. Translated, it gives CASRVRETSYEQYV.

This chain links TRBV4-3 with TRBJ1-4; D remains unclear. V lost 5 bases and J lost 5, with 15 bases in between. The length of the CDR3 is 15 residues. Germline loops: CDR1 LGHNA, CDR2 YSLEER. The CDR3 DNA reads as TGCGCCAGCAGCTCCCAAGGGTATCAGAATGAAAAACTGTTTTTT. Translation: CASSSQGYQNEKLFF.

The V gene is TRBV6-6, the J gene TRBJ2-2; D remains unclear. Between the trimmed V and J ends, which lost 5 bases and 4 bases, there was a span of 5 bases. Looked up from germline, CDR1 is MNHNY and CDR2 is SVGAGI (reference sequence). This CDR3 is built from 12 residues. CDR3 loop: CASSALTGELFF. In DNA, the CDR3 is TGTGCCAGCAGTGCCCTCACCGGGGAGCTGTTTTTT.

The chain joins TRBV5-1 to TRBJ1-4; a weak D match, TRBD1 (5 bases). The length of the CDR3 is 14 residues. V lost 3 bases, J lost 6 bases, and 12 bases lay in between. Germline-derived CDR1 and CDR2 are SGHRS and YFSETQ. In DNA form, the CDR3 reads TGCGCCAGCAGCTGGGGGTCGGGCGATGAAAAACTGTTTTTT. This codes for CASSWGSGDEKLFF.

The chain uses TRBV6-2 or TRBV6-3 and TRBJ1-1; a possible D gene is TRBD1 (6 bases). The germline gives CDR1 MNHEY, CDR2 SVGEGT. The CDR3 runs to 15 residues. Deletions cut 6 bases from V and 6 bases from J, with 20 bases between. This CDR3 reads CASSGQSYMGAEAFF. The CDR3 bases are TGTGCCAGCAGCGGACAGAGCTACATGGGGGCTGAAGCTTTCTTT.

This clonotype was detected only a few times. V is TRBV11-2 and J is TRBJ2-5, with D perhaps matching TRBD1 or TRBD2 (5 bases each). This CDR3 has 16 amino acids. Germline loops: CDR1 SGHAT, CDR2 FQNNGV. Trimming took off 5 bases at V and 1 base at J, with 17 bases between the two ends. The CDR3 reads CASSRGQLSLQETQYF. DNA for the CDR3: TGTGCCAGCAGCCGGGGCCAACTGAGCCTCCAAGAGACCCAGTACTTC.

This clonotype was counted between two and nine times. The CDR3 bases are TGCGCCAGCAGCCAATTCGGGCGTAGCACAGATACGCAGTATTTT. Its protein is CASSQFGRSTDTQYF. The chain employs TRBV4-3 and TRBJ2-3; D gene uncertain. Deletions cut 2 bases from V and 0 bases from J, with 9 bases between. The CDR3 contains 15 residues. Germline V gene sequence: CDR1 LGHNA, CDR2 YSLEER.

This clonotype occurred many times. The chain joins TRBV12-3 or TRBV12-4 to TRBJ1-1; D is ambiguous. Trimming left V 3 bases short and J 1 base short, with 6 bases between. The CDR3 loop spans 13 amino acids. The CDR3 nucleotides read TGTGCCAGCAGTTTGGAGGGGAACACTGAAGCTTTCTTT. Translating gives CASSLEGNTEAFF.

This clonotype was detected many times. V usage is TRBV5-1 and J usage is TRBJ1-5; TRBD1 might be the D (5 bases). The CDR3 length is 15 residues. With 0 bases removed from V and 3 bases from J, the gap between germline ends came to 10 bases. Germline CDR1 SGHRS, CDR2 YFSETQ. The CDR3 nucleotides read TGCGCCAGCAGCTTGGAGGGAGGGGCCAATCAGCCCCAGCATTTT. Its protein is CASSLEGGANQPQHF.

This clonotype was counted many times. The chain carries TRBV20-1 and TRBJ2-4; tentatively, D is TRBD2 (7 bases). The CDR3 covers 14 residues. The V and J ends lost 6 bases and 0 bases respectively, with 12 bases between them. Germline loops: CDR1 DFQATT, CDR2 SNEGSKA (reference sequence). This CDR3 reads CSADRGAAKNIQYF. Here the CDR3 DNA reads TGCAGTGCGGATCGGGGGGCAGCCAAAAACATTCAGTACTTC.

The chain employs TRBV7-2 and TRBJ1-2; 8 nucleotides match TRBD1. CDR3 length: 14 residues. After removal of 4 bases from V and 6 bases from J, the junction contained 7 bases not matched to a gene. CDR1 SGHTA and CDR2 FQGNSA come from the germline V gene. The CDR3 DNA follows: TGTGCCAGCAGCTCAGGACAGGGAAGGAATGGCTACACCTTC. Its protein product is CASSSGQGRNGYTF.

The chain employs TRBV3-1 and TRBJ1-2, with a possible D match to TRBD1 (6 bases). V lost 0 bases to trimming and J lost 8 bases, with 19 bases between them. The CDR3 totals 16 residues. Germline values: CDR1 LGHDT, CDR2 YNNKEL (reference sequence). CDR3 nucleotides: TGTGCCAGCAGCCAAGATCAAAACCCTCCCCAGGGGGGCTACACCTTC. Translation gives CASSQDQNPPQGGYTF.

A few counts support this clonotype. The chain is built from TRBV7-2 and TRBJ2-7; 7 bases line up with TRBD1. Germline CDR1 SGHTA, CDR2 FQGNSA. V lost 5 bases, J lost 3 bases, and 7 bases stayed unmatched. CDR3 size: 14 residues. The CDR3 reads CASSRGTVVYEQYF. The CDR3 region has the DNA TGTGCCAGCAGCCGTGGGACAGTTGTCTACGAGCAGTACTTC.

The V call is TRBV7-9, the J call TRBJ2-5; 11 nucleotides match TRBD2. CDR1 is SEHNR and CDR2 is FQNEAQ in the germline V gene (reference sequence). The CDR3 is 18 residues long. Germline trimming cut 1 base from V and 0 bases from J; bases unmatched to any gene: 7. The CDR3 DNA sequence: TGTGCCAGCAGCTTAGGACTAGCGGGGACCGAGTACCAAGAGACCCAGTACTTC. Residues: CASSLGLAGTEYQETQYF. The whole variable domain, filled in from reference TRBV7-9 and TRBJ2-5, reads DTGVSQNPRHKITKRGQNVTFRCDPISEHNRLYWYRQTLGQGPEFLTYFQNEAQLEKSRLLSDRFSAERPKGSFSTLEIQRTEQGDSAMYLCASSLGLAGTEYQETQYFGPGTRLLVL.

The sample holds a few counts of this clonotype. The chain employs TRBV6-5 and TRBJ2-2; D might be TRBD1 (6 bases). The V gene lost 0 bases and the J gene lost 6 bases, with 8 bases spanning the gap. This CDR3 is built from 14 residues. CDR1 is MNHEY and CDR2 is SVGAGI in the germline V gene. For the CDR3, the DNA is TGTGCCAGCAGTTACTCGACAGGTCCCGGGGAGCTGTTTTTT. This gives the protein CASSYSTGPGELFF.

This clonotype was seen a handful of times. The V gene is TRBV4-1, the J gene TRBJ2-7, with D possibly matching TRBD1 (6 bases). Germline V gives CDR1 MGHRA, CDR2 YSYEKL. The CDR3 loop spans 17 amino acids. The V and J ends lost 0 bases and 7 bases respectively, with 22 bases between them. The CDR3 DNA reads as TGCGCCAGCAGCCAAGATCGGTTGTCAGGGGCTTCGAGGGAGCAGTACTTC. As protein: CASSQDRLSGASREQYF.

The V and J genes are TRBV10-3 and TRBJ2-1, with TRBD1 matching 9 bases. Germline CDR1 ENHRY, CDR2 SYGVKD. Losses at the gene ends were 3 bases for V and 6 bases for J; bases not matched to a gene: 3. The CDR3 is made up of 14 amino acids. This CDR3 is CAISDQTGGNEQFF. DNA for the CDR3: TGTGCCATCAGTGACCAGACAGGGGGCAATGAGCAGTTCTTC.

J is TRBJ2-3 and V is TRBV7-2, with TRBD2 identical over 9 bases. With V trimmed by 8 bases and J by 2 bases, 2 bases remained unmatched. Germline V lookup: CDR1 SGHTA, CDR2 FQGNSA. This CDR3 is built from 13 residues. The CDR3 region has the DNA TGTGCCAGCGTAGCGGGGGACACAGATACGCAGTATTTT. It translates to CASVAGDTDTQYF.

This clonotype was observed a single time. The chain links TRBV5-1 to TRBJ1-5; D not certain. The CDR3 extends over 17 amino acids. The V gene lost 0 bases and the J gene lost 1 base, with 14 bases spanning the gap. Looked up from germline, CDR1 is SGHRS and CDR2 is YFSETQ. The CDR3 sequence is CASSLEGRLSSNQPQHF. The CDR3 DNA follows: TGCGCCAGCAGCTTGGAGGGCAGGCTCTCGAGCAATCAGCCCCAGCATTTT.

In its sample, this clonotype was seen many times. V usage is TRBV6-5 and J usage is TRBJ1-2, with D possibly matching TRBD1 (6 bases). Germline values: CDR1 MNHEY, CDR2 SVGAGI. The CDR3 sequence is 15 residues long. Trimming removed 2 bases at V and 4 bases at J, with 14 bases between. CDR3 sequence: CASSYGMGASYGYTF. CDR3 DNA: TGTGCCAGCAGTTACGGTATGGGGGCCAGCTATGGCTACACCTTC.

The chain employs TRBV20-1 and TRBJ2-7, with 11 bases fitting TRBD1. CDR3 length: 15 residues. Germline loops: CDR1 DFQATT, CDR2 SNEGSKA (reference sequence). V gave up 0 bases and J gave up 3 bases; unmatched junction bases: 4. The CDR3 sequence: CSARELDRGLYEQYF. The CDR3 DNA sequence: TGCAGTGCTAGAGAACTGGACAGGGGGCTCTACGAGCAGTACTTC.

The chain carries TRBV2 and TRBJ1-1; no firm D call. V was trimmed by 5 bases and J by 10 bases, leaving 11 bases between them. Germline values: CDR1 SNHLY, CDR2 FYNNEI. The CDR3 runs to 11 residues. CDR3 amino acids: CASSQGSVAFF. As DNA, the CDR3 is TGTGCCAGCAGTCAAGGGTCCGTAGCTTTCTTT. The complete variable domain, with remaining parts taken from reference TRBV2 and TRBJ1-1, reads EPEVTQTPSHQVTQMGQEVILRCVPISNHLYFYWYRQILGQKVEFLVSFYNNEISEKSEIFDDQFSVERPDGSNFTLKIRSTKLEDSAMYFCASSQGSVAFFGQGTRLTVV.

This clonotype was seen more than once but under ten times. The genes are TRBV7-2 and TRBJ1-1, with D uncertain. The germline V and J ends were trimmed by 3 bases and 0 bases, with 11 bases remaining between them. Germline V gene sequence: CDR1 SGHTA, CDR2 FQGNSA. The CDR3 loop spans 15 amino acids. The CDR3 DNA is TGTGCCAGCAGCTTGGTGGCTGTCTTGAACACTGAAGCTTTCTTT. Translating gives CASSLVAVLNTEAFF.

In this sample, this clonotype turned up a few times. The chain couples TRBV4-2 to TRBJ1-6; D perhaps matches TRBD1 (5 bases). The CDR3 totals 15 residues. CDR1 is LGHNA, CDR2 YNFKEQ, per germline. Between the trimmed V and J ends, which lost 0 bases and 17 bases, there was a span of 20 bases. CDR3 loop: CASSQEGRALGLVHF. CDR3 nucleotide sequence: TGTGCCAGCAGCCAAGAGGGCAGGGCCCTGGGGCTGGTCCACTTT.

This chain joins TRBV6-1 and TRBJ1-5; D remains ambiguous. This CDR3 is 15 amino acids long. Deletions cut 5 bases from V and 0 bases from J, with 11 bases between. The germline V gene encodes CDR1 MNHNS and CDR2 SASEGT. The CDR3 reads CASSLQAYSNQPQHF. CDR3 nucleotide sequence: TGTGCCAGCAGTCTCCAGGCTTATAGCAATCAGCCCCAGCATTTT.

This clonotype was recorded many times. The rearrangement joins TRBV5-1 to TRBJ2-7; D is possibly TRBD1 (6 bases). Germline V gives CDR1 SGHRS, CDR2 YFSETQ. CDR3 length: 15 residues. Trimming stripped 4 bases from V and 2 bases from J, with 16 bases between. For the CDR3, the DNA is TGCGCCAGCAGCCCGCAACAAGGGGGTCCCTACGAGCAGTACTTC. Protein product: CASSPQQGGPYEQYF.

CDR3 nucleotides: TGTGCCAGCAGCTTAACGGCCACTGACTATGGCTACACCTTC. It yields the protein CASSLTATDYGYTF. V usage is TRBV7-3 and J usage is TRBJ1-2; D gene unclear. This CDR3 comprises 14 residues. Between the trimmed V and J ends, which lost 0 bases and 3 bases, there was a span of 8 bases. Germline V gene data show CDR1 as SGHTA and CDR2 as FQGTGA.